This T cell receptor (beta chain) was sequenced in a study of CD8 T cells in ankylosing spondylitis. This CDR3 contains 16 residues. V lost 0 bases, J lost 0 bases, and 4 bases stayed unmatched. Germline V CDR1 and CDR2: SQVTM, ANQGSEA. The study, taken as a whole, reports: There was a TCR beta motif, made of 7 to 9 highly homologous variants, that appeared characteristic of ankylosing spondylitis blood. Disease-linked clones bore a CD8+ phenotype, appearing relatively rarely in peripheral blood.

A note on this clonotype: The antigen remains undetermined.

TCR beta libraries were made by quantitative 5'-RACE with molecular barcodes. A single record per CDR3 protein comes from TCRdb applying MiXCR to the 5' RACE reads. The data hold a few hundred thousand distinct CDR3 sequences, with approximately 20% observed a single time. This receptor was obtained from a male donor with ankylosing spondylitis. The V and J genes are TRBV29-1 and TRBJ2-2; 7 bases map to TRBD1. The sample consisted of blood, either unsorted or a sorted T cell fraction (not recorded which). CDR3 region: CSVEEWDSANTGELFF. DNA for the CDR3: TGCAGCGTTGAAGAGTGGGACAGCGCGAACACCGGGGAGCTGTTTTTT.